A single sample is the source of the 2 T cell receptor beta chains below, sequenced in a study of blood T cell repertoires in COVID-19. Sequencing used immunoSEQ multiplex PCR; TCRdb keeps in-frame clones, though not all of them. The data show roughly 200,000 clones, with around four fifths seen just once and roughly 2.8% held by the top ten. Material: peripheral blood. All receptors come from an elderly woman with active or convalescent COVID-19.

This clone has a handful of counts. J is TRBJ1-3 and V is TRBV4-1; D gene uncertain. Germline loops: CDR1 MGHRA, CDR2 YSYEKL. V dropped 0 bases and J dropped 0 bases, with 15 bases sitting between them. The CDR3 contains 18 residues. The CDR3 DNA is TGCGCCAGCAGCCAAGATAGAGAGGAACTCGGCTCTGGAAACACCATATATTTT. Translated, it gives CASSQDREELGSGNTIYF.

This chain links TRBV10-3 with TRBJ2-7, with D possibly TRBD2 on 5 matching bases. The V end was cut by 0 bases, the J end by 2 bases, with 11 bases between. This CDR3 region has 15 residues. Germline lookup yields CDR1 ENHRY and CDR2 SYGVKD. The CDR3 DNA follows: TGTGCCATCAGTGAGTCTGTAGCGCCCACCTACGAGCAGTACTTC. Translation gives CAISESVAPTYEQYF.